A single sample gave rise to the 29 T cell receptor beta chains below, sequenced in a study of response to subunit inactivated influenza vaccine (dated by TCRdb to 2016 to 2019). Libraries were built with RT-PCR. The listed sequencing device is Illumina HiSeq 2500. TCRdb passed the public sequencing reads through fastp at Q25 and MiXCR, retaining productive beta sequences. When rows share a CDR3 protein, they turn into one entry using the most common DNA and genes. The sample table records about 580,000 distinct CDR3 sequences; approximately 15% of these occur just once. The top ten clones comprise approximately 12% of the sample. The sequencing here drew on PBMCs from blood, taken 12 days after vaccination. These receptors all come from a man over 45 who received an inactivated influenza vaccine. Donor details come from another sample of the same person, matched by shared clones.

V usage is TRBV5-1 and J usage is TRBJ2-1; 8 bases agree with TRBD1. V gave up 6 bases and J gave up 2 bases; unmatched junction bases: 10. The CDR3 has 16 residues. The V gene's germline CDR1 is SGHRS and CDR2 YFSETQ. The CDR3 sequence is CASNFRTGLAYNEQFF. As DNA, the CDR3 is TGCGCCAGCAACTTTCGGACAGGGCTGGCCTACAATGAGCAGTTCTTC.

The table lists this clonotype with a few counts. The chain joins TRBV7-9 to TRBJ2-7; D gene uncertain. This CDR3 is 11 amino acids long. The germline CDR1 and CDR2 sequences are SEHNR and FQNEAQ (reference sequence). V was clipped by 3 bases and J by 6 bases, with 6 bases between them. Written as DNA, the CDR3 is TGTGCCAGCAGCTTCGAAAGCGAGCAGTACTTC. Translation gives CASSFESEQYF.

The gene calls are TRBV10-3 and TRBJ2-5; TRBD2 might be the D (5 bases). Germline V lookup: CDR1 ENHRY, CDR2 SYGVKD. The V gene lost 3 bases and the J gene lost 5 bases, with 13 bases spanning the gap. The CDR3 is 14 amino acids. The CDR3: CAISDGVEQETQYF. For the CDR3, the DNA is TGTGCCATCAGTGACGGGGTAGAGCAGGAGACCCAGTACTTC.

This sequence joins TRBV29-1 and TRBJ1-1; D possibly corresponds to TRBD1 (6 bases). The CDR3 consists of 13 residues. The germline CDR1 and CDR2 sequences are SQVTM and ANQGSEA. Trimming stripped 7 bases from V and 0 bases from J, with 12 bases between. CDR3 sequence (DNA): TGCAGCGGGTGGACAGTCATGAACACTGAAGCTTTCTTT. Its translation: CSGWTVMNTEAFF.

There are a few counts of this clonotype. V and J are TRBV2 and TRBJ1-5, with D tentatively TRBD1 (5 bases). CDR3 length: 13 amino acids. Germline V lookup: CDR1 SNHLY, CDR2 FYNNEI. Trimming stripped 4 bases from V and 7 bases from J, with 11 bases between. The CDR3 reads CASSARGAQPQHF. CDR3 bases: TGTGCCAGCAGTGCTAGGGGCGCCCAGCCCCAGCATTTT.

This clonotype showed up just a few times. This chain links TRBV4-3 with TRBJ2-2; 8 bases fit TRBD2. CDR3 length equals 15 residues. The ends lost 3 bases at V and 9 bases at J; junction bases unmatched: 9. Germline-derived CDR1 and CDR2 are LGHNA and YSLEER. This CDR3 is CASSHLRGAEWELFF. The CDR3 DNA sequence: TGCGCCAGCAGCCATTTGCGGGGGGCTGAGTGGGAGCTGTTTTTT.

The V gene is TRBV29-1, the J gene TRBJ1-5; 9 nucleotides match TRBD1. Per the germline V gene, CDR1 is SQVTM and CDR2 is ANQGSEA. The CDR3 has 14 residues. V was clipped by 7 bases and J by 0 bases; unmatched bases: 4. Here the CDR3 DNA reads TGCAGCGCCGGGACAGGGATTAGCAATCAGCCCCAGCATTTT. This codes for CSAGTGISNQPQHF.

This rearrangement joins TRBV20-1 to TRBJ2-1; the match to TRBD1 covers 9 bases. Trimming took 8 bases from V and 7 from J; bases not matched to a gene: 15. Germline CDR1 reads DFQATT; CDR2 reads SNEGSKA (reference sequence). This CDR3 is built from 15 residues. The CDR3 protein is CSIPVETGGRNEQFF. In DNA, the CDR3 is TGCAGTATTCCCGTGGAGACAGGGGGTAGAAATGAGCAGTTCTTC.

This sequence joins TRBV29-1 and TRBJ1-4; D is possibly TRBD1 (6 bases). Per the germline V gene, CDR1 is SQVTM and CDR2 is ANQGSEA. The CDR3 has 14 residues. V was shortened by 0 bases and J by 7 bases, with 12 bases between the two germline ends. CDR3 DNA: TGCAGCGTTGAAGATCGAGGGGGGAGTGAAAAACTGTTTTTT. As protein: CSVEDRGGSEKLFF.

This clonotype was counted ten times or more. V gene TRBV28 combines with J gene TRBJ1-2; D is unresolved. The germline V and J ends were trimmed by 7 bases and 4 bases, with 16 bases remaining between them. CDR1 MDHEN and CDR2 SYDVKM come from the germline V gene. The CDR3 has 14 amino acids. The CDR3 protein is CASTISVWVYGYTF. The DNA for the CDR3 is TGTGCCAGCACCATATCGGTGTGGGTCTATGGCTACACCTTC.

This clonotype has just a few counts. This sequence joins TRBV27 and TRBJ2-5, with D uncertain. The CDR3 spans 14 residues. CDR1 MNHEY and CDR2 SMNVEV come from the germline V gene (reference sequence). V lost 0 bases and J lost 5, with 10 bases in between. The CDR3 reads CASSLSMSGETQYF. The DNA of the CDR3 is TGTGCCAGCAGTTTATCGATGTCTGGCGAGACCCAGTACTTC.

This clonotype was picked up many times. The V gene is TRBV7-2, the J gene TRBJ2-3; D not resolved. The germline CDR1 and CDR2 sequences are SGHTA and FQGNSA. This CDR3 has 13 amino acids. V lost 6 bases, J lost 0 bases, and 7 bases lay in between. The CDR3 sequence is CASRTSSTDTQYF. Here the CDR3 DNA reads TGTGCCAGCAGGACATCTAGCACAGATACGCAGTATTTT.

This clonotype was recorded only once. The V gene is TRBV5-6, the J gene TRBJ2-2; 11 bases line up with TRBD2. CDR1 is SGHDT and CDR2 is YYEEEE in the germline V gene. There are 16 residues in the CDR3. The V and J ends lost 5 bases and 5 bases, in that order; junction bases with no gene match: 8. The CDR3 is CASRRRRTSGTGELFF. The CDR3 DNA reads as TGTGCCAGCAGACGGCGCCGGACTAGCGGGACCGGGGAGCTGTTTTTT.

The gene calls are TRBV28 and TRBJ2-7; D is possibly TRBD1 (6 bases). The V gene's germline CDR1 is MDHEN and CDR2 SYDVKM. V lost 6 bases, J lost 3 bases, and 18 bases lay in between. This CDR3 comprises 15 residues. The DNA of the CDR3 is TGTGCCAGCAGGACTACCGGGACACCCAACTACGAGCAGTACTTC. The encoded protein is CASRTTGTPNYEQYF.

The chain joins TRBV4-3 to TRBJ2-5, with a tentative D call TRBD2 (6 bases). Trimming took 1 base from V and 4 from J, leaving 13 bases between them. Per the germline V gene, CDR1 is LGHNA and CDR2 is YSLEER. The CDR3 consists of 15 residues. The DNA for the CDR3 is TGCGCCAGCAGCCAAGGGGTTAGGAGGGGAGAGACCCAGTACTTC. Translated: CASSQGVRRGETQYF.

The table lists this clonotype with a few counts. The CDR3 sequence is CASSYLQNTGELFF. As DNA, the CDR3 is TGTGCCAGCAGCTATTTACAGAACACCGGGGAGCTGTTTTTT. This sequence joins TRBV7-3 and TRBJ2-2, with D unresolved. The CDR3 contains 14 residues. Germline CDR1 is SGHTA and CDR2 is FQGTGA. The germline V and J ends were trimmed by 4 bases and 1 base, with 7 bases remaining between them.

The gene calls are TRBV27 and TRBJ2-3; weak D call: TRBD1 (6 bases). The CDR3 runs to 16 residues. V shed 3 bases and J shed 2 bases, with 15 bases lying between them. CDR1 MNHEY and CDR2 SMNVEV come from the germline V gene (reference sequence). The CDR3 bases are TGTGCCAGCAGTTTTGTGGCAGGGGTCTTCACAGATACGCAGTATTTT. Protein sequence: CASSFVAGVFTDTQYF.

This clonotype was observed a handful of times. This rearrangement joins TRBV20-1 to TRBJ2-1; D is undetermined. Germline loops: CDR1 DFQATT, CDR2 SNEGSKA (reference sequence). V lost 3 bases, J lost 0 bases, and 9 bases lay in between. The CDR3 is 14 residues long. The CDR3 sequence is CSASGYSSYNEQFF. The CDR3 bases are TGCAGTGCTAGTGGGTATAGCTCCTACAATGAGCAGTTCTTC.

V gene TRBV30 combines with J gene TRBJ2-7, with D perhaps TRBD2 (5 bases). The CDR3 loop spans 12 amino acids. The germline gives CDR1 GTSNPN, CDR2 SVGIG (reference sequence). Trimming cost V 2 bases and J 4 bases, with 9 bases left between them. The CDR3 nucleotides read TGTGCCTGGAGTCGCTCGGGATACGAGCAGTACTTC. Amino acid sequence: CAWSRSGYEQYF.

The chain recombines TRBV7-2 with TRBJ1-2; D may be TRBD1 (6 bases). The V end lost 5 bases, the J end lost 6 bases, and 10 bases lay between the germline ends. There are 12 residues in the CDR3. Per germline, CDR1 SGHTA and CDR2 FQGNSA. In DNA, the CDR3 is TGTGCCAGCAGCGTAACAGGGCATGGCTACACCTTC. Translated, it gives CASSVTGHGYTF.

This clonotype was observed at least ten times. The V gene is TRBV10-3, the J gene TRBJ2-7; 8 positions match TRBD1. The CDR3 has 17 amino acids. Germline V gene sequence: CDR1 ENHRY, CDR2 SYGVKD. The junction had 21 bases not matched to a gene; V was cut back by 10 bases and J by 4 bases. CDR3 protein: CATGSTGGGPNFYEQYF. CDR3 nucleotide sequence: TGTGCCACAGGGTCAACAGGGGGAGGCCCTAATTTTTACGAGCAGTACTTC.

This clonotype was observed a few times. The rearrangement joins TRBV6-5 to TRBJ2-2; D ambiguous. Per the germline V gene, CDR1 is MNHEY and CDR2 is SVGAGI. V dropped 2 bases and J dropped 0 bases, with 13 bases sitting between them. The CDR3 length is 17 residues. CDR3 amino acids: CASSYSQFGANTGELFF. The CDR3 DNA sequence: TGTGCCAGCAGTTACAGTCAGTTTGGGGCGAACACCGGGGAGCTGTTTTTT.

This chain joins TRBV20-1 and TRBJ2-7; a weak D match, TRBD2 (5 bases). This CDR3 spans 15 amino acids. Trimming left V 6 bases short and J 4 bases short, with 22 bases between. In germline, CDR1 is DFQATT, CDR2 SNEGSKA (reference sequence). Here the CDR3 DNA reads TGCAGTGCCAACTCTAAAGGCTCGGGATTATACGAGCAGTACTTC. Encoded protein: CSANSKGSGLYEQYF.

The J gene is TRBJ2-7, the V gene TRBV12-3 or TRBV12-4; maybe TRBD2 (7 bases). The length of the CDR3 is 15 residues. V was shortened by 6 bases and J by 2 bases, with 17 bases between the two germline ends. The CDR3 nucleotides are TGTGCCAGCAGATCCATGTGGGGGGGCCCCTACGAGCAGTACTTC. It codes for CASRSMWGGPYEQYF.

The J gene is TRBJ2-1, the V gene TRBV5-1; the match to TRBD2 covers 7 bases. V gave up 6 bases and J gave up 6 bases; unmatched junction bases: 9. Per the germline V gene, CDR1 is SGHRS and CDR2 is YFSETQ. The CDR3 covers 14 residues. In DNA, the CDR3 is TGCGCCAGCACCGAAACTAGCGTCCGCAATGAGCAGTTCTTC. It translates to CASTETSVRNEQFF. Drawing the rest from reference TRBV5-1 and TRBJ2-1, the complete variable domain is KAGVTQTPRYLIKTRGQQVTLSCSPISGHRSVSWYQQTPGQGLQFLFEYFSETQRNKGNFPGRFSGRQFSNSRSEMNVSTLELGDSALYLCASTETSVRNEQFFGPGTRLTVL.

This clonotype showed up many times. This chain connects TRBV10-3 to TRBJ1-1; D is unresolved. The CDR3 loop spans 15 amino acids. CDR1 is ENHRY and CDR2 is SYGVKD in the germline V gene. Trimming pared 4 bases from V and 0 bases from J, leaving 12 bases between. CDR3 DNA: TGTGCCATCAGTGCGAGTGGAGGGATGAACACTGAAGCTTTCTTT. Translated, it gives CAISASGGMNTEAFF.

The chain combines TRBV28 with TRBJ2-3; tentative D call: TRBD1 (6 bases). V dropped 7 bases and J dropped 4 bases, with 18 bases sitting between them. Germline CDR1 and CDR2: MDHEN and SYDVKM. The length of the CDR3 is 15 residues. CDR3 sequence: CASIVRGRKADTQYF. For the CDR3, the DNA is TGTGCCAGCATCGTCAGGGGACGCAAGGCAGATACGCAGTATTTT.

This clonotype has only a few counts. The chain carries TRBV4-2 and TRBJ2-1, with D hard to call. Germline lookup yields CDR1 LGHNA and CDR2 YNFKEQ. This CDR3 contains 18 residues. Trimming took 4 bases from V and 0 from J, leaving 19 bases between them. The CDR3 protein is CASSPISFTTASYNEQFF. For the CDR3, the DNA is TGTGCCAGCAGCCCGATTAGCTTTACGACCGCCTCCTACAATGAGCAGTTCTTC.

This chain uses TRBV2 with TRBJ1-1; D might be TRBD1 (5 bases). The germline V and J ends were trimmed by 10 bases and 10 bases, with 16 bases remaining between them. This CDR3 contains 11 residues. Germline lookup yields CDR1 SNHLY and CDR2 FYNNEI. CDR3 loop: CATGGDWGAFF. The CDR3 DNA is TGTGCCACGGGGGGGGATTGGGGAGCTTTCTTT.